What follows is one T cell receptor beta chain and its context. The target antigen is unknown. V lost 7 bases, J lost 4 bases, and 7 bases stayed unmatched. Germline V gene sequence: CDR1 MDHEN, CDR2 SYDVKM. There are 14 residues in the CDR3. This record comes from a study of cytomegalovirus exposure and HLA in healthy donors. Overall study: In a later analysis, the roughly 130 validation repertoires were reported to have used the same platform as the 666 first-cohort repertoires.

Clones were read by immunoSEQ multiplex PCR, and TCRdb kept only the in-frame ones, dropping some. The sample contains 100,000 to 150,000 clones, around 94% of which appear only once. The study drew the donors from its roughly 120-subject validation cohort, separate from the roughly 670-subject first cohort. Points from the study as a whole: In vitro checks showed that a few CMV-associated chains really do target CMV antigens. TCR beta chains numbering more than 150 were designated cytomegalovirus-associated.

The sequence derives from a woman under 30 in good health and CMV-seronegative. The source material was PBMCs. The chain is built from TRBV28 and TRBJ1-1; 9 bases map to TRBD1. The CDR3 DNA sequence: TGTGCCAGCACCTTTTTGGACAGGGGCACTGAAGCTTTCTTT. Amino acid sequence: CASTFLDRGTEAFF.